This TCR beta chain was documented in a study of T cell responses to AZD1222 COVID-19 vaccine. The CDR3 sequence is 14 residues long. The germline V gene encodes CDR1 SGHTA and CDR2 FQGNSA. This table comes from immunoSEQ multiplex PCR, and its TCRdb copy is limited to in-frame clones, with some not included. The sample includes tens of thousands of clones, approximately 89% of them seen just once. As to this clone: Germline is not matched at one junction end, which may reflect a read error. This same CDR3 is encoded by further DNA sequences in the sample.

The material sequenced was peripheral blood, taken on day 0 of AZD1222 vaccination. The chain links TRBV7-2 to TRBJ2-5; 9 bases match TRBD2. The clonotype originates from an adult in good health. The CDR3 nucleotides read TGTGCCAGCAGCCTAGCGGGGCCGAGGGAGACCCAGTACTTC. Encoded protein: CASSLAGPRETQYF.